This T cell receptor (beta chain) is from a study of shared clonotypes between healthy human individuals. Sequencing was performed with immunoSEQ multiplex PCR; in TCRdb, only in-frame clones are kept and a portion is missing. The top ten clones hold more than 0.065% of a sample with around 200,000 clones, 90% to 95% of them seen once. Study-level points and caveats: Naive CD4 clonotypes overlapped across a handful of donors at around 4.7%.

On this clone itself: The antigen is unknown.

V was clipped by 0 bases and J by 6 bases; unmatched bases: 2. CDR1 and CDR2 from the germline V gene are MNHNY and SVGAGI (reference sequence). The CDR3 contains 13 residues. This clonotype was obtained from a woman in her twenties or thirties in good health. The sample comprised naive CD4+ T cells sorted from blood. Subset noted: CD45RA+ positively selected. The rearrangement joins TRBV6-6 to TRBJ2-7, with 7 positions matching TRBD1. CDR3 sequence: CASSYSAGGEQYF. The CDR3 DNA sequence: TGTGCCAGCAGTTACTCGGCAGGGGGCGAGCAGTACTTC.